A single TCR beta chain is shown here with its context. PCR amplification relied on 60 Vbeta primers (plus 13 Jbeta primers). In the authors' methods: Later, an analysis found approximately 80 million unique TCR beta chains, and around 10 million of these were shared. Only in-frame clones appear in the TCRdb table, and some are missing; sequencing was by immunoSEQ multiplex PCR. V and J calls and clone size follow that table, whereas D and trimming were derived from the DNA. The data show around 160,000 clones, approximately 78% seen once. V lost 4 bases to trimming and J lost 5 bases, with 15 bases between them. The length of the CDR3 is 14 residues. CDR1 and CDR2 from the germline V gene are SGHDT and YYEEEE. The data are from a study of cytomegalovirus exposure and HLA in healthy donors.

V and J are TRBV5-6 and TRBJ1-1; D is unclear. The specimen sequenced was PBMCs. The sequence came from a male donor in good health and CMV-seronegative. The CDR3 DNA reads TGTGCCAGCAGCATCACACGGAGGTTGACTGAAGCTTTCTTT. Translated: CASSITRRLTEAFF.